Sequencing of this T cell receptor beta chain was carried out in a study of blood T cell repertoires in COVID-19. Authors' processing steps: Reference gene primers were amplified, and this amplification served to estimate nucleated cell counts. Produced via immunoSEQ multiplex PCR; TCRdb's table is partial and in-frame only. From that table come the V and J calls and clone size; the DNA was used to work out D and trimming. The sample includes roughly 200,000 clones, roughly four fifths of them seen just once. The length of the CDR3 is 17 residues. Germline V gives CDR1 SGDLS, CDR2 YYNGEE. V was clipped by 1 base and J by 0 bases, with 14 bases between them. Participants came from 20 to 25 US areas, aged roughly 18 to 100 years. Participants' reported clinical history set cohort assignment. Each recovered donor of Cohort 3 presented with two negative PCRs, clearance, or symptom resolution.

This chain connects TRBV9 to TRBJ2-1, with a tentative D call TRBD2 (6 bases). Material for sequencing was PBMCs or T cells enriched from blood (not recorded which). The TCR was taken from a man aged 40-55 years who had recovered from COVID-19. CDR3 sequence reads: CASSVLGRSSSYNEQFF. The CDR3 bases are TGTGCCAGCAGCGTACTGGGGAGGTCGAGCTCCTACAATGAGCAGTTCTTC.